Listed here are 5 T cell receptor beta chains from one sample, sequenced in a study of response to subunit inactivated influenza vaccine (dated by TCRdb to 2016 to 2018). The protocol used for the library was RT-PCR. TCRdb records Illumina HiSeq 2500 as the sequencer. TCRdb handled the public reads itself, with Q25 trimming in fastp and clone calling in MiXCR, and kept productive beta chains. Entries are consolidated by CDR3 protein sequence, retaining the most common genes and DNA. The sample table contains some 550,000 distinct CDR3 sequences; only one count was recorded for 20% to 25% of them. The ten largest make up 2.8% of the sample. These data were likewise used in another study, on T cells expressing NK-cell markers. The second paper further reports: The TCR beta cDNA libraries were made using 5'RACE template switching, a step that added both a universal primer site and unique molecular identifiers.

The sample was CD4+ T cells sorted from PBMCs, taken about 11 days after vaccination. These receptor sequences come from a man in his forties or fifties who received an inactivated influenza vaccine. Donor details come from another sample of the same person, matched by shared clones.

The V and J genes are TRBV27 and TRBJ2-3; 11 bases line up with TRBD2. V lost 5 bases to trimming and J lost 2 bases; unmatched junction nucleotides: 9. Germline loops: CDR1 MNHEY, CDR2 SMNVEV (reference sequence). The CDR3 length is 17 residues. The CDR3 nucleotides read TGTGCCAGCAGTCCCCTTAGCGGGAGGGCCATCACAGATACGCAGTATTTT. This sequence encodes CASSPLSGRAITDTQYF.

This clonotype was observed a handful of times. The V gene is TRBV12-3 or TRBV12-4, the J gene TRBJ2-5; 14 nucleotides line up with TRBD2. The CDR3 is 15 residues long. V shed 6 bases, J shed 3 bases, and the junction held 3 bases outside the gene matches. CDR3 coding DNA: TGTGCCAGCAGCGCGGGACTAGCGGGAGAAGAGACCCAGTACTTC. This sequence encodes CASSAGLAGEETQYF.

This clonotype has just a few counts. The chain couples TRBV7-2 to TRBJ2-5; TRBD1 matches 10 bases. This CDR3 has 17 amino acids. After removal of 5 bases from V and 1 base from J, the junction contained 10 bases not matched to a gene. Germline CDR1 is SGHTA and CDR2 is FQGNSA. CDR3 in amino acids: CASSRPTGTGAQETQYF. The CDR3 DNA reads TGTGCCAGCAGCAGACCAACCGGGACAGGGGCCCAAGAGACCCAGTACTTC.

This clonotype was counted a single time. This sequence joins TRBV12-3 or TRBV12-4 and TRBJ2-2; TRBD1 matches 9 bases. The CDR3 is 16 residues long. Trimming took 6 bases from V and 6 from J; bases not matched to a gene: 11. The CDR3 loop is CASRRAGTGRAGELFF. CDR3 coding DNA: TGTGCCAGCAGACGTGCCGGGACAGGGCGGGCCGGGGAGCTGTTTTTT.

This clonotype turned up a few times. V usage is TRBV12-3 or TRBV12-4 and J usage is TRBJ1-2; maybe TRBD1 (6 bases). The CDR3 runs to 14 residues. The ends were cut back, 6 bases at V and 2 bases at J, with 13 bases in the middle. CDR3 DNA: TGTGCCAGCAGCTCTACCCAGGGGAACTATGGCTACACCTTC. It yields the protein CASSSTQGNYGYTF.